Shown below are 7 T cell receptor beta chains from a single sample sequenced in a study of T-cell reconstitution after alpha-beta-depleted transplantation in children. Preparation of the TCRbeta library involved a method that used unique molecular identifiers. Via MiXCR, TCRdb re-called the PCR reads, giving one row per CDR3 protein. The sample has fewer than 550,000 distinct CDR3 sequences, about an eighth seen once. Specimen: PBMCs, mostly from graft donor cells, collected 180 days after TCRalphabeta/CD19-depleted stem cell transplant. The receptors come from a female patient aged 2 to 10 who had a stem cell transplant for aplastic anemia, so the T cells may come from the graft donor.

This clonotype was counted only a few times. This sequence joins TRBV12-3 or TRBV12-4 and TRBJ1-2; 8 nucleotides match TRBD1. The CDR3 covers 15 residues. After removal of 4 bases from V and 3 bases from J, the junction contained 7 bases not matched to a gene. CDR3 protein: CASSSQGARHYGYTF. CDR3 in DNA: TGTGCCAGCAGTTCGCAGGGGGCCCGGCACTATGGCTACACCTTC.

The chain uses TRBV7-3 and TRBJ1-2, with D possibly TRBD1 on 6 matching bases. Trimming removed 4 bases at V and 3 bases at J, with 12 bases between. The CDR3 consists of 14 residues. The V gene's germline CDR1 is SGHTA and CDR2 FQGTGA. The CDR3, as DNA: TGTGCCAGCAGCTCACATGGACAGTACTATGGCTACACCTTC. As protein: CASSSHGQYYGYTF.

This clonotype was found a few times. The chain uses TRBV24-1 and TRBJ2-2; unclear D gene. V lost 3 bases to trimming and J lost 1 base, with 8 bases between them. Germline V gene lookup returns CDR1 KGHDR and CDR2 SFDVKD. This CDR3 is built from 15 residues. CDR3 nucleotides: TGTGCCACCAGTGATCACCTGAAGAACACCGGGGAGCTGTTTTTT. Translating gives CATSDHLKNTGELFF.

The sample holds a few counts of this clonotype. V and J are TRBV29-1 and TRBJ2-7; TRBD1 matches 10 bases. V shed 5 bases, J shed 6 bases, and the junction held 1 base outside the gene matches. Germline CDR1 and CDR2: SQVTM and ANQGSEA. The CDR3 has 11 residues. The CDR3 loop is CSVRTGGEQYV. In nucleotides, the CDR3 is TGCAGCGTTAGGACAGGGGGCGAGCAGTACGTC.

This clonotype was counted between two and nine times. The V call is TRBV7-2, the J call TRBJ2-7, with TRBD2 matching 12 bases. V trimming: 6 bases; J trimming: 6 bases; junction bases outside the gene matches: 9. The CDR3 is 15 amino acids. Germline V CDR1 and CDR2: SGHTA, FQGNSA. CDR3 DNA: TGTGCCAGCAGACTCCGAGGGACTAGCGGGTCCGAGCAGTACTTC. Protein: CASRLRGTSGSEQYF.

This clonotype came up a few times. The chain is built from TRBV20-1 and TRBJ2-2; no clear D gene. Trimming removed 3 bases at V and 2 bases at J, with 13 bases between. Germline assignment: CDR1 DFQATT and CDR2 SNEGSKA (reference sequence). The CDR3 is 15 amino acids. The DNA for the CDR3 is TGCAGTGCTAGGGGTCGGCAGGTCAACACCGGGGAGCTGTTTTTT. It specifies CSARGRQVNTGELFF.

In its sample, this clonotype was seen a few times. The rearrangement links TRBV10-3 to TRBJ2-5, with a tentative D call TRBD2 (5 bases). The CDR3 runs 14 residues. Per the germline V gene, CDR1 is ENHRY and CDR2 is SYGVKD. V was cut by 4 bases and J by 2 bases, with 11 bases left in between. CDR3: CAISGTGKQETQYF. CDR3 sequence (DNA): TGTGCCATCAGTGGGACGGGGAAGCAAGAGACCCAGTACTTC.